These 7 T cell receptor beta chains came from one sample sequenced in a study of T cell changes during pregnancy in multiple sclerosis. Here immunoSEQ multiplex PCR was the method, and the copy in TCRdb shows in-frame clones only, minus some. The repertoire consists of about 92,000 clones, with 94% occurring once and the leading ten covering about 2.4%. The sample consisted of peripheral blood, taken in the third trimester of pregnancy. The receptors were gathered from a female donor with multiple sclerosis, enrolled in a pregnancy study.

This clone was detected once. The CDR3 bases are TGTGCCAGCAGTTACTCAGCGCGGGAGAAATACGAGCAGTACTTC. Amino acid sequence: CASSYSAREKYEQYF. The chain employs TRBV6-6 and TRBJ2-7; 7 nucleotides line up with TRBD2. This CDR3 has 15 amino acids. The V gene end was trimmed by 0 bases and the J gene end by 4 bases; junction bases not matched to a gene: 6. Germline CDR1 is MNHNY and CDR2 is SVGAGI (reference sequence).

The gene calls are TRBV6-4 and TRBJ1-5, with 7 bases identical to TRBD1. V trimming: 8 bases; J trimming: 3 bases; junction bases outside the gene matches: 7. Germline CDR1 is MRHNA and CDR2 is SNTAGT. This CDR3 is built from 14 residues. CDR3 in DNA: TGTGCCAGCCGAACCGGGACAGACAATCAGCCCCAGCATTTT. Its protein product is CASRTGTDNQPQHF.

The rearrangement links TRBV2 to TRBJ2-5; 9 bases map to TRBD1. Germline lookup yields CDR1 SNHLY and CDR2 FYNNEI. This CDR3 is 13 amino acids long. Losses at the gene ends were 6 bases for V and 9 bases for J; bases not matched to a gene: 8. The CDR3 sequence is CASRAGDRESQYF. The CDR3 bases are TGTGCCAGCAGGGCCGGGGACAGGGAGTCCCAGTACTTC.

The CDR3 loop reads CAIPRGRVAGTGELFF. CDR3 bases: TGTGCCATCCCCCGGGGGAGGGTAGCGGGTACCGGGGAGCTGTTTTTT. J is TRBJ2-2 and V is TRBV2, with 7 bases that match TRBD2. This CDR3 spans 16 amino acids. Per germline, CDR1 SNHLY and CDR2 FYNNEI. The V gene end was trimmed by 10 bases and the J gene end by 5 bases; junction bases not matched to a gene: 16.

As for this clone: Sequence at one end of the junction differs from germline and may be a read error. The CDR3 sequence: CASIYDTGRNTEAFF. Written as DNA, the CDR3 is TGTGCCAGCATTTACGATACAGGGCGGAACACTGAAGCTTTCTTT. The chain couples TRBV6-5 to TRBJ1-1, with D tentatively TRBD1 (6 bases). CDR3 size: 15 residues. Germline CDR1 and CDR2: MNHEY and SVGAGI.

The chain has TRBV29-1 and TRBJ1-6; D is unresolved. Germline V lookup: CDR1 SQVTM, CDR2 ANQGSEA. V lost 2 bases to trimming and J lost 8 bases, with 10 bases between them. The CDR3 loop spans 13 amino acids. The DNA for the CDR3 is TGCAGCGTTGAACGGGGAGGTGATTCACCCCTCCACTTT. Protein sequence: CSVERGGDSPLHF.

The V call is TRBV7-3, the J call TRBJ2-1; TRBD2 agrees at 7 bases. After removal of 1 base from V and 8 bases from J, the junction contained 11 bases not matched to a gene. CDR3 length equals 16 residues. Germline values: CDR1 SGHTA, CDR2 FQGTGA. The CDR3 reads CASSLRVGEGLHEQFF. The CDR3 region has the DNA TGTGCCAGCAGCTTAAGGGTGGGGGAGGGCCTCCATGAGCAGTTCTTC. Full variable domain (rest looked up from reference TRBV7-3 and TRBJ2-1): GAGVSQTPSNKVTEKGKYVELRCDPISGHTALYWYRQSLGQGPEFLIYFQGTGAADDSGLPNDRFFAVRPEGSVSTLKIQRTERGDSAVYLCASSLRVGEGLHEQFFGPGTRLTVL.